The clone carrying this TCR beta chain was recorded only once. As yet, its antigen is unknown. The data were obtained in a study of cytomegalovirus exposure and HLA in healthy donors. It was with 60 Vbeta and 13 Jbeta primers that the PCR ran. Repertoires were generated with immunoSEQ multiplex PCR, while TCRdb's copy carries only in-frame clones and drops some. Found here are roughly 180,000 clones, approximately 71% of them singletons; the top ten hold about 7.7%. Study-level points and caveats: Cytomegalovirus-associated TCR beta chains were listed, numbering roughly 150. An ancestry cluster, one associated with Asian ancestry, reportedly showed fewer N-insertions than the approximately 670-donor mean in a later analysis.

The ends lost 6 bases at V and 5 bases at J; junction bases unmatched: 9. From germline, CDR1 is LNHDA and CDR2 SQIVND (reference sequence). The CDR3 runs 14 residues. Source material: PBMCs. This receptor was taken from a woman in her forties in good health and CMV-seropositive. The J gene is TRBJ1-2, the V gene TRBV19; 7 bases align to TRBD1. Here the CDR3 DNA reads TGTGCCAGTAGCGGGACAGAACGAGCTTATGGCTACACCTTC. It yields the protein CASSGTERAYGYTF. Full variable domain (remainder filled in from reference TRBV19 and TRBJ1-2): DGGITQSPKYLFRKEGQNVTLSCEQNLNHDAMYWYRQDPGQGLRLIYYSQIVNDFQKGDIAEGYSVSREKKESFPLTVTSAQKNPTAFYLCASSGTERAYGYTFGSGTRLTVV.